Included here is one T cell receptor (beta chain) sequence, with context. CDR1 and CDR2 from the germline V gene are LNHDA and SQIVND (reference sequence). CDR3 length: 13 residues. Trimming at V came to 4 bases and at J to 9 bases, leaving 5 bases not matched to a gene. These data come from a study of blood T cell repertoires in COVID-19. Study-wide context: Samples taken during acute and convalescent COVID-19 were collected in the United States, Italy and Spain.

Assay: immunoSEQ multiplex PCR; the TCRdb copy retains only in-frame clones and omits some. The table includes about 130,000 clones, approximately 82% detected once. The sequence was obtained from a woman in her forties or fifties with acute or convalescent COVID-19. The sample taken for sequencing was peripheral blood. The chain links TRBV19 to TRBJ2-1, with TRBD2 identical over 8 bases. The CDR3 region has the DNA TGTGCCAGTAGTAGCGGGAGGAAAGGTGAGCAGTTCTTC. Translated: CASSSGRKGEQFF.